The 27 T cell receptor beta chains presented below share a single source sample, sequenced in a study of T-cell reconstitution after alpha-beta-depleted transplantation in children. Molecular barcoding with unique molecular identifiers was used for the TCRbeta library. TCRdb passed the PCR reads through MiXCR, listing each CDR3 protein once. In the table there are about 47,000 distinct CDR3 sequences, around 56% of which are singletons. Source: peripheral blood, taken before TCRalphabeta/CD19-depleted stem cell transplant. Source of these receptors: a boy in the first two years of life with SCID, due to receive a stem cell transplant.

As DNA, the CDR3 is TGTGCCAGCAGCTTAACTAGGAACACCGGGGAGCTGTTTTTT. It specifies CASSLTRNTGELFF. The chain is built from TRBV7-2 and TRBJ2-2, with a possible D match to TRBD2 (5 bases). Germline V gene data show CDR1 as SGHTA and CDR2 as FQGNSA. Between the trimmed V and J ends, which lost 2 bases and 1 base, there was a span of 5 bases. CDR3 length: 14 amino acids.

On this clonotype: The junction differs from germline at one of its ends, possibly a read error. V is TRBV12-3 or TRBV12-4 and J is TRBJ1-6; a weak D match, TRBD1 (6 bases). The CDR3 contains 13 residues. The CDR3: CATCPGGHSPLHF. As DNA, the CDR3 is TGTGCCACCTGTCCGGGGGGCCATTCCCCCCTCCACTTT.

This clonotype has a handful of counts. The chain couples TRBV3-1 to TRBJ2-7; D is possibly TRBD1 or TRBD2 (5 bases each). Per germline, CDR1 LGHDT and CDR2 YNNKEL (reference sequence). Trimming pared 0 bases from V and 9 bases from J, leaving 21 bases between. This CDR3 has 16 residues. The CDR3 region is CASSQDPTGRTDRQYF. The CDR3 coding sequence is TGTGCCAGCAGCCAAGATCCCACAGGCAGGACTGATCGGCAGTACTTC.

The V and J genes are TRBV7-6 and TRBJ2-1, with no clear D. Deletions cut 5 bases from V and 7 bases from J, with 9 bases between. CDR3 length: 12 amino acids. Germline CDR1 and CDR2: SGHVS and FNYEAQ. CDR3 nucleotide sequence: TGTGCCAGCAGCCCTGCTGCAAATGAGCAGTTCTTC. It yields the protein CASSPAANEQFF. Using reference TRBV7-6 and TRBJ2-1 for the parts outside the CDR3, the full variable domain is GAGVSQSPRYKVTKRGQDVALRCDPISGHVSLYWYRQALGQGPEFLTYFNYEAQQDKSGLPNDRFSAERPEGSISTLTIQRTEQRDSAMYRCASSPAANEQFFGPGTRLTVL.

The V and J genes are TRBV19 and TRBJ1-1; no firm D call. There are 14 residues in the CDR3. Germline CDR1 reads LNHDA; CDR2 reads SQIVND (reference sequence). Trimming left V 4 bases short and J 5 bases short, with 14 bases between. CDR3 residues: CASSRASSDTEAFF. As DNA, the CDR3 is TGTGCCAGTAGTAGGGCCAGTTCTGATACTGAAGCTTTCTTT. The entire variable domain, with the rest obtained from reference TRBV19 and TRBJ1-1, is as follows: DGGITQSPKYLFRKEGQNVTLSCEQNLNHDAMYWYRQDPGQGLRLIYYSQIVNDFQKGDIAEGYSVSREKKESFPLTVTSAQKNPTAFYLCASSRASSDTEAFFGQGTRLTVV.

This chain links TRBV6-1 with TRBJ2-7, with 7 bases fitting TRBD1. The CDR3 totals 14 residues. Unmatched junction bases numbered 7, after V lost 5 bases and J lost 3 bases. CDR1 is MNHNS, CDR2 SASEGT, per germline. CDR3 DNA sequence: TGTGCCAGCAGTATCCGGGACAGTATCTACGAGCAGTACTTC. Protein: CASSIRDSIYEQYF.

This clonotype was seen only a few times. The chain joins TRBV15 to TRBJ1-1; tentative D call: TRBD1 (6 bases). The CDR3 contains 17 residues. Germline CDR1 LNHNV, CDR2 YYDKDF (reference sequence). Trimming took off 0 bases at V and 2 bases at J, with 16 bases between the two ends. Here the CDR3 reads CATSRDAAGVVNTEAFF. CDR3 coding DNA: TGTGCCACCAGCAGAGACGCGGCAGGGGTCGTCAACACTGAAGCTTTCTTT. The entire variable domain, with the rest obtained from reference TRBV15 and TRBJ1-1, is as follows: DAMVIQNPRYQVTQFGKPVTLSCSQTLNHNVMYWYQQKSSQAPKLLFHYYDKDFNNEADTPDNFQSRRPNTSFCFLDIRSPGLGDTAMYLCATSRDAAGVVNTEAFFGQGTRLTVV.

A single count supports this clonotype. The chain uses TRBV20-1 and TRBJ1-1; 12 bases agree with TRBD1. This CDR3 is built from 14 residues. Per the germline V gene, CDR1 is DFQATT and CDR2 is SNEGSKA (reference sequence). V lost 6 bases, J lost 4 bases, and 6 bases stayed unmatched. The CDR3 region is CSAVRDRGLTEAFF. The CDR3, as DNA: TGCAGTGCGGTGAGGGACAGGGGGCTCACTGAAGCTTTCTTT.

This clonotype has only a few counts. The genes are TRBV2 and TRBJ2-5; 9 nucleotides line up with TRBD2. The germline CDR1 and CDR2 sequences are SNHLY and FYNNEI. The CDR3 is 12 residues long. Trimming cost V 6 bases and J 7 bases; bases outside gene matches: 3. This chain's CDR3 is CASRGLATTQYF. CDR3 in DNA: TGTGCCAGCAGGGGACTAGCTACGACCCAGTACTTC.

This clonotype was seen more than once but under ten times. CDR3: CSAREGGAANTGELFF. As DNA, the CDR3 is TGCAGTGCTAGAGAGGGCGGGGCCGCGAACACCGGGGAGCTGTTTTTT. This chain joins TRBV20-1 and TRBJ2-2, with D possibly being TRBD2 (6 bases). Germline assignment: CDR1 DFQATT and CDR2 SNEGSKA (reference sequence). There are 16 residues in the CDR3. V dropped 0 bases and J dropped 0 bases, with 11 bases sitting between them.

The sample holds a few counts of this clonotype. This chain links TRBV9 with TRBJ1-2; tentatively, D is TRBD1 (5 bases). CDR3 length: 15 residues. The V end lost 0 bases, the J end lost 2 bases, and 11 bases lay between the germline ends. Per the germline V gene, CDR1 is SGDLS and CDR2 is YYNGEE. The CDR3 bases are TGTGCCAGCAGCGTAGAAGATGGGGGGAACTATGGCTACACCTTC. Translated, it gives CASSVEDGGNYGYTF.

This clonotype has a count of ten or more. The gene calls are TRBV20-1 and TRBJ2-7, with D possibly being TRBD1 (5 bases). The CDR3 is 11 amino acids. Germline V CDR1 and CDR2: DFQATT, SNEGSKA (reference sequence). The CDR3 region is CRKGQSYEQYF. The CDR3 nucleotides read TGCAGGAAGGGGCAATCCTACGAGCAGTACTTC.

This chain joins TRBV20-1 and TRBJ2-1; TRBD2 agrees at 11 bases. J lost 2 bases, V lost 6 bases, and 12 bases had no gene match. Germline loops: CDR1 DFQATT, CDR2 SNEGSKA (reference sequence). The CDR3 has 17 amino acids. DNA of the CDR3: TGCAGTGCACCGGGACTAGCGGAGCCAGCGGCCTACAATGAGCAGTTCTTC. Translating gives CSAPGLAEPAAYNEQFF.

V usage is TRBV4-2 and J usage is TRBJ1-6; no reliable D call. The germline gives CDR1 LGHNA, CDR2 YNFKEQ. V was pared by 1 base and J by 10 bases, with 5 bases between. The CDR3 contains 12 residues. CDR3 sequence (DNA): TGTGCCAGCAGCCAAGGGAGATCACCCCTCCACTTT. Its translation is CASSQGRSPLHF.

The sample holds one count of this clonotype. V is TRBV7-2 and J is TRBJ2-7; the match to TRBD1 covers 8 bases. This CDR3 spans 13 amino acids. Looked up from germline, CDR1 is SGHTA and CDR2 is FQGNSA. J gave up 2 bases and V 5 bases, and 2 bases lay outside the gene matches. CDR3 nucleotides: TGTGCCAGCAGCGTGGACAGGGCCTACGAGCAGTACTTC. This encodes CASSVDRAYEQYF.

This chain uses TRBV18 with TRBJ2-3; the match to TRBD2 covers 10 bases. Per the germline V gene, CDR1 is KGHSH and CDR2 is LQKENI. Trimming cost V 4 bases and J 3 bases; bases outside gene matches: 4. The CDR3 covers 15 residues. This CDR3 reads CASSRTSGKTDTQYF. In DNA form, the CDR3 reads TGTGCCAGCTCACGGACTAGCGGAAAAACAGATACGCAGTATTTT.

V is TRBV6-1 and J is TRBJ2-7; the D is unclear. The germline V gene has CDR1 MNHNS and CDR2 SASEGT. The CDR3 is 13 amino acids. V was cut by 6 bases and J by 5 bases, with 14 bases left in between. CDR3 DNA sequence: TGTGCCAGCAGCCGGGCGGAAACTAACGAGCAGTACTTC. Amino acids: CASSRAETNEQYF.

This clonotype was seen just once. V and J are TRBV2 and TRBJ1-2, with 9 nucleotides matching TRBD1. The V and J ends lost 6 bases and 7 bases, in that order; junction bases with no gene match: 6. Germline V lookup: CDR1 SNHLY, CDR2 FYNNEI. This CDR3 is 13 amino acids long. The CDR3 spells CASRGDRGAGYTF. The CDR3 nucleotides are TGTGCCAGCAGGGGCGACAGGGGGGCTGGCTACACCTTC. The full variable domain, in which reference TRBV2 and TRBJ1-2 provide the parts outside the CDR3, is EPEVTQTPSHQVTQMGQEVILRCVPISNHLYFYWYRQILGQKVEFLVSFYNNEISEKSEIFDDQFSVERPDGSNFTLKIRSTKLEDSAMYFCASRGDRGAGYTFGSGTRLTVV.

In its sample, this clonotype was seen a few times. This CDR3 is CASSYWGQGNLNEQFF. CDR3 nucleotides: TGTGCCAGCAGCTACTGGGGACAGGGAAATTTGAATGAGCAGTTCTTC. The rearrangement uses TRBV5-6 and TRBJ2-1; the match to TRBD1 covers 9 bases. Germline-derived CDR1 and CDR2 are SGHDT and YYEEEE. This CDR3 contains 16 residues. The trim removed 3 bases at V and 7 bases at J, leaving 11 bases unmatched.

This clonotype was seen only a few times. The CDR3 DNA follows: TGCAGTGCTAGAGAACACTTCTATGGCTACACCTTC. This codes for CSAREHFYGYTF. This chain uses TRBV20-1 with TRBJ1-2; D remains unclear. V was trimmed by 0 bases and J by 4 bases, leaving 6 bases between them. The CDR3 runs to 12 residues. Germline V gene data show CDR1 as DFQATT and CDR2 as SNEGSKA (reference sequence).

The chain carries TRBV6-5 and TRBJ2-1, with D possibly matching TRBD1 (5 bases). V gave up 9 bases and J gave up 8 bases, with 11 bases separating them. Germline CDR1 MNHEY, CDR2 SVGAGI. CDR3 length: 11 residues. The chain's CDR3 is CASIKGYEQFF. The CDR3 DNA sequence: TGTGCCAGTATCAAGGGGTATGAGCAGTTCTTC.

This clonotype was recorded only once. This rearrangement joins TRBV10-1 to TRBJ2-3; 9 bases fit TRBD1. CDR1 is WNHNN, CDR2 SYGVQD, per germline (reference sequence). The CDR3 runs to 18 residues. Trimming at V came to 0 bases and at J to 1 base, leaving 8 bases not matched to a gene. CDR3 amino acids: CASSESAQGAAGTDTQYF. The CDR3 region has the DNA TGCGCCAGCAGTGAGTCGGCACAGGGGGCTGCGGGCACAGATACGCAGTATTTT.

The chain couples TRBV7-9 to TRBJ2-7; 10 positions match TRBD1. V shed 5 bases, J shed 3 bases, and the junction held 4 bases outside the gene matches. The CDR3 has 14 residues. CDR1 and CDR2 from the germline V gene are SEHNR and FQNEAQ (reference sequence). CDR3 bases: TGTGCCAGCAGCCGGACAGGGGGTCTCTACGAGCAGTACTTC. This encodes CASSRTGGLYEQYF.

The rearrangement joins TRBV12-3 or TRBV12-4 to TRBJ1-2, with D tentatively TRBD1 (6 bases). V lost 3 bases to trimming and J lost 7 bases, with 15 bases between them. This CDR3 region has 14 residues. The CDR3 loop is CASSFGGAIPGYTF. As DNA, the CDR3 is TGTGCCAGCAGTTTCGGGGGGGCAATCCCTGGCTACACCTTC.

This chain uses TRBV11-2 with TRBJ1-6, with 7 bases lining up with TRBD1. This CDR3 spans 13 amino acids. Losses at the gene ends were 5 bases for V and 9 bases for J; bases not matched to a gene: 4. Looked up from germline, CDR1 is SGHAT and CDR2 is FQNNGV. The chain's CDR3 is CASSLQGISPLHF. The CDR3 coding sequence is TGTGCCAGCAGCCTACAGGGGATTTCACCCCTCCACTTT. The full variable domain, its missing parts supplied by reference TRBV11-2 and TRBJ1-6, is EAGVAQSPRYKIIEKRQSVAFWCNPISGHATLYWYQQILGQGPKLLIQFQNNGVVDDSQLPKDRFSAERLKGVDSTLKIQPAKLEDSAVYLCASSLQGISPLHFGNGTRLTVT.

This clonotype occurred a few times. The chain recombines TRBV15 with TRBJ2-1; D is possibly TRBD1 (6 bases). The CDR3 extends over 12 amino acids. Germline CDR1 and CDR2: LNHNV and YYDKDF (reference sequence). Trimming took off 3 bases at V and 9 bases at J, with 9 bases between the two ends. The CDR3 region is CATSSTGSEQFF. DNA for the CDR3: TGTGCCACCAGCAGCACAGGGTCTGAGCAGTTCTTC.

The chain recombines TRBV4-2 with TRBJ1-1, with a weak D call TRBD1 (5 bases). CDR3 size: 16 residues. CDR1 and CDR2 from the germline V gene are LGHNA and YNFKEQ. V lost 0 bases, J lost 0 bases, and 11 bases lay in between. Here the CDR3 reads CASSQDGGLMNTEAFF. The CDR3 DNA is TGTGCCAGCAGCCAAGATGGGGGACTGATGAACACTGAAGCTTTCTTT.